Detailed here is one TCR beta chain. The data originate from a study of blood T cell repertoires in COVID-19. Study context: Samples taken during acute and convalescent COVID-19 were collected in the United States, Italy and Spain. PBMCs, B-cell-depleted T cells, or T cells were the source of the cDNA or gDNA that made up the material.

In the source study's methods: Estimates of nucleated cell counts were drawn from the amplification of reference gene primers. The data were produced by immunoSEQ multiplex PCR, yet TCRdb's version contains in-frame clones alone and is incomplete. V, J and clone size were drawn from that table, and D and trimming were deduced from the DNA. The data hold approximately 130,000 clones, with around 86% observed a single time. The CDR3 extends over 17 amino acids. Germline V gene data show CDR1 as SGHVS and CDR2 as FQNEAQ. V lost 0 bases to trimming and J lost 4 bases; unmatched junction nucleotides: 9. Sequencing input: peripheral blood. This TCR derives from a man over 45 with active COVID-19. The chain employs TRBV7-8 and TRBJ2-3, with 8 positions matching TRBD2. Here the CDR3 DNA reads TGTGCCAGCAGCTTAGCGCCCCGGGGGGGCTCCCCAGATACGCAGTATTTT. This encodes CASSLAPRGGSPDTQYF.